The 25 T cell receptor beta chains in this list originate from one sample, sequenced in a study of response to subunit inactivated influenza vaccine. TCRdb used MiXCR to reprocess the RT-PCR reads, holding one entry per CDR3 protein. The sample has hundreds of thousands of distinct CDR3 sequences, approximately 17% seen once. The sequenced sample was PBMCs from blood, obtained roughly 5 days after vaccination. These receptors were taken from a man over 45 who received an inactivated influenza vaccine.

The rearrangement links TRBV12-3 or TRBV12-4 to TRBJ1-5; D is possibly TRBD1 (5 bases). The CDR3 loop spans 13 amino acids. Trimming removed 5 bases at V and 6 bases at J, with 11 bases between. The CDR3 coding sequence is TGTGCCAGCAGTGCGGGGCCCGGTCAGCCCCAGCATTTT. It encodes CASSAGPGQPQHF.

This clonotype was picked up a small number of times. The chain combines TRBV4-2 with TRBJ2-1, with 13 nucleotides matching TRBD2. The CDR3 totals 17 residues. Germline values: CDR1 LGHNA, CDR2 YNFKEQ. V lost 3 bases, J lost 7 bases, and 9 bases stayed unmatched. Here the CDR3 reads CASSQGLLAGGGNEQFF. The CDR3 DNA reads TGTGCCAGCAGCCAGGGTCTACTAGCGGGAGGGGGAAATGAGCAGTTCTTC.

The J gene is TRBJ2-1, the V gene TRBV6-2 or TRBV6-3; 10 bases map to TRBD2. The germline CDR1 and CDR2 sequences are MNHEY and SVGEGT. This CDR3 region has 15 residues. After removal of 6 bases from V and 6 bases from J, the junction contained 8 bases not matched to a gene. This CDR3 is CASSKTSGVSNEQFF. As DNA, the CDR3 is TGTGCCAGCAGCAAAACTAGCGGGGTGTCCAATGAGCAGTTCTTC.

This clonotype was counted only a few times. CDR3 loop: CASSLAPSGRQETQYF. The CDR3 DNA is TGTGCCAGCAGCTTAGCTCCTAGCGGACGTCAAGAGACCCAGTACTTC. V gene TRBV7-6 combines with J gene TRBJ2-5; 7 nucleotides align to TRBD2. Germline-derived CDR1 and CDR2 are SGHVS and FNYEAQ. V shed 0 bases, J shed 2 bases, and the junction held 6 bases outside the gene matches. CDR3 length: 16 residues.

The table lists this clonotype with many counts. The chain couples TRBV20-1 to TRBJ2-7; D is undetermined. The CDR3 loop spans 10 amino acids. V shed 6 bases and J shed 4 bases, with 7 bases lying between them. Germline lookup yields CDR1 DFQATT and CDR2 SNEGSKA (reference sequence). The CDR3 reads CSAGQYEQYF. CDR3 bases: TGCAGTGCCGGTCAATACGAGCAGTACTTC.

This clonotype turned up a few times. The gene calls are TRBV10-3 and TRBJ2-4; D might be TRBD1 (5 bases). The V gene lost 0 bases and the J gene lost 2 bases, with 14 bases spanning the gap. CDR3 length: 17 residues. Germline V gene lookup returns CDR1 ENHRY and CDR2 SYGVKD. CDR3 region: CAISESSQGVTKNIQYF. Here the CDR3 DNA reads TGTGCCATCAGTGAGTCTAGCCAGGGTGTGACCAAAAACATTCAGTACTTC.

Notes on this clonotype: A much larger clone differs by one base, so this may be a read error. The chain uses TRBV27 and TRBJ2-1, with TRBD2 identical over 7 bases. The CDR3 extends over 15 amino acids. Germline lookup yields CDR1 MNHEY and CDR2 SMNVEV (reference sequence). The CDR3 protein is CASSFGTKPYTEQFF. DNA for the CDR3: TGTGCCAGCAGTTTCGGGACTAAGCCTTACACTGAGCAGTTCTTC.

At least ten counts were recorded for this clonotype. V is TRBV28 and J is TRBJ1-2, with D possibly TRBD1 on 6 matching bases. Germline assignment: CDR1 MDHEN and CDR2 SYDVKM. Trimming cost V 10 bases and J 2 bases, with 14 bases left between them. The CDR3 spans 13 residues. The CDR3, as DNA: TGTGCCACTCGGACAGACCTGAACTATGGCTACACCTTC. It encodes CATRTDLNYGYTF.

This clonotype has more than one count but fewer than ten. The chain recombines TRBV27 with TRBJ2-6, with 9 bases matching TRBD2. The CDR3 covers 17 residues. Germline CDR1 is MNHEY and CDR2 is SMNVEV (reference sequence). V lost 8 bases, J lost 0 bases, and 8 bases stayed unmatched. CDR3 coding DNA: TGTGCCAGCGGGATTCGCGGGAGGGTCTCTGGGGCCAACGTCCTGACTTTC. Protein product: CASGIRGRVSGANVLTF.

This chain uses TRBV20-1 with TRBJ2-7; TRBD1 aligns across 7 bases. V lost 3 bases, J lost 1 base, and 3 bases stayed unmatched. The CDR3 sequence is 13 residues long. Germline V gene data show CDR1 as DFQATT and CDR2 as SNEGSKA (reference sequence). The CDR3 is CSASDRDSYEQYF. Written as DNA, the CDR3 is TGCAGTGCTAGCGACAGGGATTCCTACGAGCAGTACTTC.

This clonotype was found many times. The chain combines TRBV29-1 with TRBJ2-1, with TRBD1 identical over 7 bases. The J segment lost 3 bases and the V segment lost 4 bases, leaving 3 bases of the junction unmatched. The germline V gene encodes CDR1 SQVTM and CDR2 ANQGSEA. The CDR3 extends over 13 amino acids. The CDR3 DNA follows: TGCAGCGTTGGTGGGGACAGCTACAATGAGCAGTTCTTC. The encoded protein is CSVGGDSYNEQFF.

The V call is TRBV10-3, the J call TRBJ1-2, with 9 nucleotides matching TRBD1. The CDR3 is made up of 15 amino acids. Losses at the gene ends were 0 bases for V and 2 bases for J; bases not matched to a gene: 1. CDR1 is ENHRY and CDR2 is SYGVKD in the germline V gene. CDR3: CAISESGQGNYGYTF. The CDR3 nucleotides are TGTGCCATCAGTGAGTCGGGACAGGGCAACTATGGCTACACCTTC.

The rearrangement joins TRBV13 to TRBJ2-4; D may correspond to TRBD1 or TRBD2 (5 bases each). The CDR3 is 15 residues long. Germline CDR1 PRHDT, CDR2 FYEKMQ (reference sequence). With 2 bases removed from V and 2 bases from J, the gap between germline ends came to 10 bases. The CDR3 nucleotides read TGTGCCAGCAGCTTAATGGGGGAATCCAAAAACATTCAGTACTTC. The encoded protein is CASSLMGESKNIQYF.

This clonotype came up many times. The V gene is TRBV20-1, the J gene TRBJ2-1; possibly TRBD1 or TRBD2 for D (6 bases each). This CDR3 spans 13 amino acids. Germline V lookup: CDR1 DFQATT, CDR2 SNEGSKA (reference sequence). V lost 3 bases and J lost 8, with 14 bases in between. CDR3: CSARGLRTDEQFF. The CDR3 DNA follows: TGCAGTGCTAGGGGACTCAGGACAGATGAGCAGTTCTTC.

The chain recombines TRBV28 with TRBJ2-1; 8 bases map to TRBD2. With 3 bases clipped from V and 10 bases from J, the junction kept 11 bases outside the gene matches. The CDR3 totals 15 residues. CDR1 is MDHEN and CDR2 is SYDVKM in the germline V gene. The CDR3 protein is CASSLPGSGSGEQFF. The CDR3 DNA sequence: TGTGCCAGCAGTTTGCCAGGAAGCGGGAGCGGCGAGCAGTTCTTC. Full variable domain (outside the CDR3, taken from reference TRBV28 and TRBJ2-1): DVKVTQSSRYLVKRTGEKVFLECVQDMDHENMFWYRQDPGLGLRLIYFSYDVKMKEKGDIPEGYSVSREKKERFSLILESASTNQTSMYLCASSLPGSGSGEQFFGPGTRLTVL.

This chain joins TRBV5-1 and TRBJ2-1; 9 bases align to TRBD1. Germline values: CDR1 SGHRS, CDR2 YFSETQ. V lost 4 bases and J lost 9; bases outside the gene matches: 8. The CDR3 runs to 14 residues. The CDR3 DNA follows: TGCGCCAGCAGCACGGGACAGGGACTTTTTGAGCAGTTCTTC. Its protein is CASSTGQGLFEQFF.

The chain links TRBV2 to TRBJ2-3; D is possibly TRBD1 or TRBD2 (5 bases each). Germline V gives CDR1 SNHLY, CDR2 FYNNEI. CDR3 length: 16 amino acids. Trimming removed 1 base from V and 2 bases from J, with 13 bases in between. CDR3 sequence reads: CASSEGGDRYTDTQYF. The CDR3 DNA reads TGTGCCAGCAGTGAAGGTGGGGACCGATACACAGATACGCAGTATTTT.

A few counts support this clonotype. V and J are TRBV5-1 and TRBJ2-7; D gene uncertain. This CDR3 comprises 15 residues. Looked up from germline, CDR1 is SGHRS and CDR2 is YFSETQ. The ends were cut back, 1 base at V and 2 bases at J, with 13 bases in the middle. In DNA, the CDR3 is TGCGCCAGCAGCTTGAATAGACCCGAAACCTACGAGCAGTACTTC. This translates into CASSLNRPETYEQYF.

This clonotype was found many times. This sequence joins TRBV7-3 and TRBJ2-3; the D gene is possibly TRBD2 (6 bases). CDR1 SGHTA and CDR2 FQGTGA come from the germline V gene. This CDR3 is built from 15 residues. Trimming cost V 0 bases and J 6 bases, with 13 bases left between them. The CDR3 nucleotides read TGTGCCAGCAGCTTAACAGGGAGCGCGGGGGATACGCAGTATTTT. Residues: CASSLTGSAGDTQYF.

The chain uses TRBV10-3 and TRBJ2-1; possibly TRBD2 for D (6 bases). Germline assignment: CDR1 ENHRY and CDR2 SYGVKD. Trimming removed 6 bases at V and 16 bases at J, with 16 bases between. This CDR3 contains 11 residues. This chain's CDR3 is CAISGGEELFF. CDR3 sequence (DNA): TGTGCCATCAGCGGGGGAGAGGAACTCTTCTTC.

The chain recombines TRBV9 with TRBJ2-1; D remains ambiguous. Trimming took off 3 bases at V and 3 bases at J, with 10 bases between the two ends. The CDR3 has 14 amino acids. Germline V gives CDR1 SGDLS, CDR2 YYNGEE. The CDR3 region is CASSASLDYNEQFF. In DNA form, the CDR3 reads TGTGCCAGCAGCGCCTCGTTGGACTACAATGAGCAGTTCTTC.

The chain employs TRBV4-1 and TRBJ2-1; D unclear. Trimming shortened V by 0 bases and J by 7 bases, and 10 bases separated the two germline ends. CDR1 is MGHRA, CDR2 YSYEKL, per germline. The CDR3 contains 14 residues. This CDR3 is CASSQESLRNEQFF. The CDR3 nucleotides are TGCGCCAGCAGCCAAGAGTCGCTGCGGAATGAGCAGTTCTTC.

This chain links TRBV5-5 with TRBJ2-2, with TRBD1 identical over 9 bases. Germline assignment: CDR1 SGHKS and CDR2 YYEKEE (reference sequence). Trimming cost V 3 bases and J 5 bases; bases outside gene matches: 5. This CDR3 comprises 15 residues. CDR3 region: CASSSSGQGTGELFF. The CDR3 DNA is TGTGCCAGCAGCTCCTCGGGACAGGGAACCGGGGAGCTGTTTTTT.

Many counts were recorded for this clonotype. The genes are TRBV12-3 or TRBV12-4 and TRBJ1-6; 8 bases match TRBD1. With V trimmed by 3 bases and J by 9 bases, 7 bases remained unmatched. This CDR3 region has 15 residues. The CDR3: CASSLRQGWSSPLHF. Written as DNA, the CDR3 is TGTGCCAGCAGTTTGAGACAGGGGTGGAGTTCACCCCTCCACTTT.

The chain carries TRBV7-2 and TRBJ2-7, with D uncertain. Germline-derived CDR1 and CDR2 are SGHTA and FQGNSA. This CDR3 spans 15 amino acids. V was shortened by 2 bases and J by 2 bases, with 13 bases between the two germline ends. CDR3 loop: CASSLRNEAAYEQYF. The CDR3 DNA follows: TGTGCCAGCAGCTTAAGGAATGAAGCCGCCTACGAGCAGTACTTC.